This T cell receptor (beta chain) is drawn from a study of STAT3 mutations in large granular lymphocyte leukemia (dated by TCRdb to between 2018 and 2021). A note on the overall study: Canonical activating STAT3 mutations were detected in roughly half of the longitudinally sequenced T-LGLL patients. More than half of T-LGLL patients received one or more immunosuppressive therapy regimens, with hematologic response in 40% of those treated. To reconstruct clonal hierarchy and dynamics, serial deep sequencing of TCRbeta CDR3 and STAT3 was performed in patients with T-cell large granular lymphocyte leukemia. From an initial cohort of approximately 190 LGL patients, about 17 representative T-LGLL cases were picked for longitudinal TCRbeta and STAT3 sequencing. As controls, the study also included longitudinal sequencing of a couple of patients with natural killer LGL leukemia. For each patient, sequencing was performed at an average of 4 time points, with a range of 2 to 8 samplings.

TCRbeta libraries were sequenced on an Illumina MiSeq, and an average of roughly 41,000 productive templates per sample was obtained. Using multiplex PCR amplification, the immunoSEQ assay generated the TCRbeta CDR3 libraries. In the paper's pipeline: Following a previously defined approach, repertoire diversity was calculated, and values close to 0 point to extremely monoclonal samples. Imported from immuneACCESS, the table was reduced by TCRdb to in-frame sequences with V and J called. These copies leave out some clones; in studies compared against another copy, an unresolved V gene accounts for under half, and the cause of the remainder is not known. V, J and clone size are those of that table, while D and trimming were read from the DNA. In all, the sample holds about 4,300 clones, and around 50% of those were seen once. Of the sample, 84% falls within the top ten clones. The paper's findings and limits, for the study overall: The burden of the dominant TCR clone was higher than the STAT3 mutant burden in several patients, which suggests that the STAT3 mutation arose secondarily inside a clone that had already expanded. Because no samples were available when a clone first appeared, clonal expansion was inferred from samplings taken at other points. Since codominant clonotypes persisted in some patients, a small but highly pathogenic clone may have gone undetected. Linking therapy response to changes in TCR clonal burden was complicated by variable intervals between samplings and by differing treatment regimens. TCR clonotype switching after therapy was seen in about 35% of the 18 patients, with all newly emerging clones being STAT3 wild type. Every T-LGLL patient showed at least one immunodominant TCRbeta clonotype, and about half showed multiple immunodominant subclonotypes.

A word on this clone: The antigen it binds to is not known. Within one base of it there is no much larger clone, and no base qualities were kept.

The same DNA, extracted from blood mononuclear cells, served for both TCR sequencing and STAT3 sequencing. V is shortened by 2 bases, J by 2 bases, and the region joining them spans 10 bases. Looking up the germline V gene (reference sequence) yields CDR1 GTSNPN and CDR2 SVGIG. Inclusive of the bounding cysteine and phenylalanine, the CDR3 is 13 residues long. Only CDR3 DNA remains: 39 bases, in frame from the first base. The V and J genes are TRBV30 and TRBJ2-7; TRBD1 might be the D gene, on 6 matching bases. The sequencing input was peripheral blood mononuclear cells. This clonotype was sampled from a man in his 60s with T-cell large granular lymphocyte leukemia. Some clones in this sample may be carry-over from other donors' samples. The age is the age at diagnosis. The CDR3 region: CAWSPQGTYEQYF. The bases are TGTGCCTGGAGTCCCCAGGGGACCTACGAGCAGTACTTC.